Below, 24 T cell receptor beta chains from the same sample are listed, as sequenced in a study of blood T cell repertoires in COVID-19. The table came from immunoSEQ multiplex PCR; TCRdb's copy has only in-frame clones and leaves some out. The sample has 250,000 to 350,000 clones; 75% to 90% are singletons. The sample comprised peripheral blood. Source of these receptors: a woman aged 60 to 75 with acute or convalescent COVID-19.

This chain connects TRBV3-1 (or the pseudogene TRBV3-2) to TRBJ1-2, with TRBD1 matching 7 bases. Germline V CDR1 and CDR2: LGHDT, YNNKEL (reference sequence). CDR3 length: 14 residues. V trimming: 6 bases; J trimming: 2 bases; junction bases outside the gene matches: 6. CDR3 amino acids: CASRPQGGNYGYTF. The CDR3 DNA reads as TGTGCCAGCAGACCTCAGGGGGGCAACTATGGCTACACCTTC.

The CDR3 DNA sequence: TGTGCCAGCGGCACCCACAGCGGGGGGGTAACAGATACGCAGTATTTT. Its translation: CASGTHSGGVTDTQYF. The chain carries TRBV11-2 and TRBJ2-3, with 10 positions matching TRBD2. The CDR3 is made up of 16 amino acids. CDR1 is SGHAT, CDR2 FQNNGV, per germline. After removal of 8 bases from V and 3 bases from J, the junction contained 11 bases not matched to a gene.

The chain carries TRBV18 and TRBJ1-5; D is unresolved. The germline V gene encodes CDR1 KGHSH and CDR2 LQKENI. This CDR3 region has 16 residues. The V gene lost 0 bases and the J gene lost 0 bases, with 9 bases spanning the gap. CDR3 protein: CASSPPEDFSNQPQHF. The DNA for the CDR3 is TGTGCCAGCTCACCACCCGAGGACTTTAGCAATCAGCCCCAGCATTTT.

The chain uses TRBV19 and TRBJ2-3, with 7 bases aligning to TRBD1. CDR3 length equals 13 residues. The germline V gene has CDR1 LNHDA and CDR2 SQIVND (reference sequence). Losses at the gene ends were 6 bases for V and 11 bases for J; bases not matched to a gene: 11. This CDR3 reads CASRALPGQLQYF. CDR3 coding DNA: TGTGCCAGTAGGGCCCTTCCGGGACAGTTGCAGTATTTT.

The gene calls are TRBV6-5 and TRBJ1-1, with D unclear. The V end was cut by 6 bases, the J end by 3 bases, with 17 bases between. The CDR3 loop spans 15 amino acids. The germline CDR1 and CDR2 sequences are MNHEY and SVGAGI. CDR3 protein: CASSHFGREDTEAFF. In nucleotides, the CDR3 is TGTGCCAGCAGCCACTTTGGGCGGGAGGACACTGAAGCTTTCTTT.

The chain recombines TRBV29-1 with TRBJ2-1, with 7 bases matching TRBD2. The CDR3 length is 13 residues. Germline CDR1 reads SQVTM; CDR2 reads ANQGSEA. Trimming at V came to 7 bases and at J to 3 bases, leaving 6 bases not matched to a gene. In nucleotides, the CDR3 is TGCAGCGCTATACTAGCGTTCTACAATGAGCAGTTCTTC. It codes for CSAILAFYNEQFF.

This clone showed up just once. This chain connects TRBV2 to TRBJ1-5; D gene ambiguous. The CDR3 spans 15 residues. V lost 8 bases and J 0 bases, leaving 14 bases between the germline ends. Germline V gives CDR1 SNHLY, CDR2 FYNNEI. The CDR3, as DNA: TGTGCCAGCGGGCTGGGCGGGGATAGCAATCAGCCCCAGCATTTT. As protein: CASGLGGDSNQPQHF.

The J gene is TRBJ1-1, the V gene TRBV3-1 (or the pseudogene TRBV3-2); TRBD1 is a possible D gene (6 bases). The V and J ends lost 6 bases and 1 base respectively, with 15 bases between them. Germline V gives CDR1 LGHDT, CDR2 YNNKEL (reference sequence). This CDR3 comprises 15 residues. Here the CDR3 reads CASSYPGTKNTEAFF. CDR3 nucleotide sequence: TGTGCCAGCAGTTACCCCGGGACAAAGAACACTGAAGCTTTCTTT.

The chain uses TRBV7-6 and TRBJ2-7; tentatively, D is TRBD2 (5 bases). Trimming left V 5 bases short and J 7 bases short, with 21 bases between. The CDR3 contains 15 residues. In germline, CDR1 is SGHVS, CDR2 FNYEAQ. The CDR3 nucleotides are TGTGCCAGCAGCCTAGGGCAGGCCCGGGGTGAGGAGCAGTACTTC. Its protein product is CASSLGQARGEEQYF. Full variable domain (rest looked up from reference TRBV7-6 and TRBJ2-7): GAGVSQSPRYKVTKRGQDVALRCDPISGHVSLYWYRQALGQGPEFLTYFNYEAQQDKSGLPNDRFSAERPEGSISTLTIQRTEQRDSAMYRCASSLGQARGEEQYFGPGTRLTVT.

The rearrangement uses TRBV3-1 (or the pseudogene TRBV3-2) and TRBJ2-3, with 10 bases matching TRBD2. Looked up from germline, CDR1 is LGHDT and CDR2 is YNNKEL (reference sequence). The CDR3 consists of 16 residues. The V segment lost 1 base and the J segment 5 bases; nucleotides outside the gene matches: 6. This CDR3 reads CASSQVSGGAGDTQYF. The DNA for the CDR3 is TGTGCCAGCAGCCAAGTAAGCGGGGGGGCCGGAGATACGCAGTATTTT.

The genes are TRBV27 and TRBJ1-4; D might be TRBD1 (6 bases). The germline gives CDR1 MNHEY, CDR2 SMNVEV (reference sequence). This CDR3 spans 13 amino acids. V dropped 4 bases and J dropped 8 bases, with 11 bases sitting between them. CDR3 sequence: CASSWDMREKLFF. The CDR3 DNA sequence: TGTGCCAGCAGTTGGGACATGAGAGAAAAACTGTTTTTT.

The chain is built from TRBV20-1 and TRBJ1-2; no clear D gene. The CDR3 runs to 13 residues. Germline lookup yields CDR1 DFQATT and CDR2 SNEGSKA (reference sequence). V was cut by 3 bases and J by 7 bases, with 15 bases left in between. The chain's CDR3 is CSASLMGSGGYTF. The CDR3 DNA sequence: TGCAGTGCTAGTCTTATGGGTTCGGGTGGCTACACCTTC.

V is TRBV9 and J is TRBJ2-1; D is unclear. Trimming took 0 bases from V and 1 from J, leaving 8 bases between them. The CDR3 is 15 amino acids. From germline, CDR1 is SGDLS and CDR2 YYNGEE. The CDR3 DNA is TGTGCCAGCAGCGTAGGCAGGATGTCCTACAATGAGCAGTTCTTC. The encoded protein is CASSVGRMSYNEQFF. Full variable domain (missing parts from reference TRBV9 and TRBJ2-1): DSGVTQTPKHLITATGQRVTLRCSPRSGDLSVYWYQQSLDQGLQFLIQYYNGEERAKGNILERFSAQQFPDLHSELNLSSLELGDSALYFCASSVGRMSYNEQFFGPGTRLTVL.

This clone was recorded only once. This chain connects TRBV2 to TRBJ2-1, with TRBD2 identical over 7 bases. CDR1 and CDR2 (germline): SNHLY, FYNNEI. This CDR3 region has 13 residues. The trim removed 0 bases at V and 14 bases at J, leaving 7 bases unmatched. The CDR3 DNA reads as TGTGCCAGCAGTGAAGCGCGGCGGGAGAAAGAGTTCTTC. Its translation: CASSEARREKEFF.

J is TRBJ2-7 and V is TRBV9; 11 positions match TRBD2. The CDR3 extends over 17 amino acids. V was pared by 0 bases and J by 5 bases, with 10 bases of the junction left unmatched. Germline CDR1 and CDR2: SGDLS and YYNGEE. In DNA form, the CDR3 reads TGTGCCAGCAGCGTAGCGACTAGCGGGGCCGCAGGGAACGAGCAGTACTTC. Translation gives CASSVATSGAAGNEQYF.

The chain couples TRBV29-1 to TRBJ2-1; D remains ambiguous. The CDR3 runs to 12 residues. Germline values: CDR1 SQVTM, CDR2 ANQGSEA. With 4 bases removed from V and 6 bases from J, the gap between germline ends came to 10 bases. CDR3 DNA: TGCAGCGTTGGTCTGGTCGGCAATGAGCAGTTCTTC. This codes for CSVGLVGNEQFF.

The rearrangement uses TRBV19 and TRBJ2-1, with 7 bases fitting TRBD1. The germline V gene encodes CDR1 LNHDA and CDR2 SQIVND (reference sequence). V gave up 3 bases and J gave up 7 bases; unmatched junction bases: 6. CDR3 length equals 14 residues. The chain's CDR3 is CASSILNRGNEQFF. The CDR3 nucleotides read TGTGCCAGTAGTATTCTTAACAGGGGTAATGAGCAGTTCTTC.

This clone has just one count. The chain couples TRBV28 to TRBJ1-6; 8 bases align to TRBD1. Trimming removed 3 bases from V and 8 bases from J; junction bases left unmatched: 6. The CDR3 totals 15 residues. Germline values: CDR1 MDHEN, CDR2 SYDVKM. The CDR3 DNA sequence: TGTGCCAGCAGTTTCTCCTCGACAGGGGATTCACCCCTCCACTTT. The encoded protein is CASSFSSTGDSPLHF.

V usage is TRBV7-9 and J usage is TRBJ2-7, with 11 bases that match TRBD2. Germline CDR1 SEHNR, CDR2 FQNEAQ (reference sequence). This CDR3 region has 15 residues. V trimming: 5 bases; J trimming: 4 bases; junction bases outside the gene matches: 7. The CDR3 sequence is CASSPGLAATYEQYF. The CDR3 bases are TGTGCCAGCAGCCCGGGACTAGCGGCTACTTACGAGCAGTACTTC.

The rearrangement links TRBV3-1 (or the pseudogene TRBV3-2) to TRBJ2-1, with 11 positions matching TRBD2. This CDR3 contains 18 residues. The V and J ends lost 0 bases and 0 bases, in that order; junction bases with no gene match: 4. The germline V gene encodes CDR1 LGHDT and CDR2 YNNKEL (reference sequence). For the CDR3, the DNA is TGTGCCAGCAGCCAAGAAAGACTAGCGGGGCTCTCCTACAATGAGCAGTTCTTC. Translating gives CASSQERLAGLSYNEQFF.

V gene TRBV28 combines with J gene TRBJ1-2, with D maybe TRBD1 (5 bases). This CDR3 spans 15 amino acids. V lost 6 bases to trimming and J lost 3 bases, with 17 bases between them. The germline CDR1 and CDR2 sequences are MDHEN and SYDVKM. The CDR3 region is CASSSLSWGDYGYTF. In DNA form, the CDR3 reads TGTGCCAGCAGCAGTTTGTCTTGGGGGGACTATGGCTACACCTTC.

The chain recombines TRBV7-2 with TRBJ2-5; D gene ambiguous. Germline V gene lookup returns CDR1 SGHTA and CDR2 FQGNSA. The germline V and J ends were trimmed by 3 bases and 2 bases, with 4 bases remaining between them. The CDR3 contains 12 residues. CDR3 sequence reads: CASSFLQETQYF. The DNA for the CDR3 is TGTGCCAGCAGCTTCCTACAAGAGACCCAGTACTTC.

The rearrangement uses TRBV5-1 and TRBJ2-3, with D possibly matching TRBD2 (6 bases). Germline CDR1 SGHRS, CDR2 YFSETQ. The V end lost 3 bases, the J end lost 2 bases, and 10 bases lay between the germline ends. The CDR3 runs 14 residues. The CDR3 DNA reads as TGCGCCAGCAGCTGGGCGGGGTCCACAGATACGCAGTATTTT. Its translation is CASSWAGSTDTQYF.

The rearrangement uses TRBV5-1 and TRBJ2-2; TRBD1 matches at 8 bases. The germline V gene has CDR1 SGHRS and CDR2 YFSETQ. V dropped 6 bases and J dropped 5; count of bases not matched to a gene: 6. This CDR3 has 14 amino acids. The CDR3 DNA is TGCGCCAGCAACCCAGGGGGCGGGACCGGGGAGCTGTTTTTT. Its translation: CASNPGGGTGELFF.